Sequencing of this TCR beta chain was carried out in a study of graft-versus-host responses after intestinal transplantation. Whole-study findings and limits: The marrow of recipients harbored GvH clones, and ileum or blood showed some of them first.

Some clones are missing from TCRdb's copy, which holds only in-frame ones; the method was immunoSEQ multiplex PCR. This table has some 24,000 clones, approximately 40% appearing once. This clone was picked up a small number of times. The authors sorted proliferating CFSE-low CD3+CD4+ and CD3+CD8+ responders after the reaction. This sample comprised alloreactive CD4+ T cells from a mixed lymphocyte reaction culture, obtained before intestinal transplant. The subset was: CFSE-low proliferating T cells sorted from roughly six-day pre-transplant mixed lymphocyte reaction (GvH or HvG direction). This clonotype was obtained from a human patient who received an intestinal transplant.

The CDR3 here is CATSRDELAGGPNTGELFF. The CDR3 nucleotides read TGTGCCACCAGCAGAGATGAACTAGCGGGAGGACCTAACACCGGGGAGCTGTTTTTT. The chain uses TRBV15 and TRBJ2-2, with 12 bases lining up with TRBD2. V was pared by 0 bases and J by 2 bases, with 7 bases of the junction left unmatched. In germline, CDR1 is LNHNV, CDR2 YYDKDF (reference sequence). CDR3 length: 19 residues.